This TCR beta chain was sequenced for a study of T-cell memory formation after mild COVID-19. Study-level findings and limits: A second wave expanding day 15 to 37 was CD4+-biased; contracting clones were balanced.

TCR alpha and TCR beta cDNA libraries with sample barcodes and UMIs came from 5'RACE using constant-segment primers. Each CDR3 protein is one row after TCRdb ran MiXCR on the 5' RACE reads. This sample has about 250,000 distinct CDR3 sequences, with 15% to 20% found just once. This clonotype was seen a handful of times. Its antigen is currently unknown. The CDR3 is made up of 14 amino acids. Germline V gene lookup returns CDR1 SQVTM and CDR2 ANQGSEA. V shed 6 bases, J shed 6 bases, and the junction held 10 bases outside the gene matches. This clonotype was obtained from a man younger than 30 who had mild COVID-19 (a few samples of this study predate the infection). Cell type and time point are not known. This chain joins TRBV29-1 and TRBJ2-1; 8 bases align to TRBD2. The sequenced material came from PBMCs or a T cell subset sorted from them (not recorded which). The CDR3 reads CSVDKGLVGNEQFF. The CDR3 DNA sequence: TGCAGCGTGGATAAGGGACTAGTGGGCAATGAGCAGTTCTTC.